These T cell receptor beta chains were read from a single sample in a study of ipilimumab plus nivolumab after autologous stem cell transplantation. Profiling relied on immunoSEQ multiplex PCR, and the TCRdb table lists in-frame clones only, not all of them. This table holds over 10,000 clones, 60% to 80% found once. Sequenced material: PBMCs, taken in a trial of ipilimumab plus nivolumab as post-transplant consolidation. These receptors all stem from a male donor with diffuse large B-cell lymphoma. The CDR3 runs from the conserved cysteine through the conserved F or W. Clone size, where shown, is once, few, many, or a class for clones that have expanded.

J gene,CDR3 length,V gene,clone size,CDR3 protein
TRBJ2-2,14,TRBV30,NA,CAWSTGQNTGELFF
TRBJ1-2,13,TRBV7-3,NA,CASSLGRGYGYTF
TRBJ2-7,15,TRBV2,NA,CASRIRDRGVYEQYF
TRBJ1-1,14,TRBV6-1,NA,CASSDEQGATEAFF
TRBJ2-1,15,TRBV6-1,many,CASSVSYATGNEQFF
TRBJ2-1,17,TRBV5-1,NA,CASSLITGFFGEDEQFF
TRBJ2-6,14,TRBV5-1,NA,CASAVSHGANVLTF
TRBJ2-1,12,TRBV18,once,CASGDSRYEQFF
TRBJ1-1,14,TRBV5-1,NA,CASSLEGASTEAFF
TRBJ2-3,14,TRBV6-1,NA,CASSEEGRPDTQYF
TRBJ1-2,15,TRBV9,NA,CASSAAPGANYGYTF
TRBJ2-5,13,TRBV7-7,few,CASSPHPGETQYF
TRBJ1-6,14,TRBV27,NA,CASSYTGPNSPLHF
TRBJ2-1,14,TRBV2,NA,CARRRDGTYNEQFF